Reported below is one TCR beta chain. The antigen remains unidentified. Germline V gene lookup returns CDR1 SGHTA and CDR2 FQGTGA. This CDR3 contains 19 residues. Between the trimmed V and J ends, which lost 5 bases and 0 bases, there was a span of 20 bases. The source of the sample is a study of shared clonotypes between healthy human individuals. Whole-study context: Three plates each covered CD4 naive and memory; CD8 naive two, CD8 memory one.

Profiling relied on immunoSEQ multiplex PCR, and the TCRdb table lists in-frame clones only, not all of them. The top ten hold 0.1% to 0.15% of the sample, which has 2 million to 2.5 million clones, about 94% seen once. Study-wide findings and caveats: Generally, estimated richness proved larger in naive subsets than it did in memory subsets.

This TCR derives from a man younger than 35 in good health. The V and J genes are TRBV7-3 and TRBJ1-6; the D is unclear. The material sequenced was naive CD4+ T cells sorted from blood. Subset: CD45RA+ positively selected. The CDR3 nucleotides read TGTGCCAGCAGCGACCTCCTCCCTGAACAGAGCTCCTATAATTCACCCCTCCACTTT. Translation: CASSDLLPEQSSYNSPLHF.